This TCR beta chain is drawn from a study of blood T cell repertoires in COVID-19. Whole-study context: Acute and convalescent COVID-19 specimens originated in the United States, Italy and Spain. PBMCs, B-cell-depleted T cells, or T cells provided the cDNA or gDNA that made up the material.

Germline CDR1 is MNHEY and CDR2 is SMNVEV (reference sequence). Trimming took off 8 bases at V and 2 bases at J, with 18 bases between the two ends. This CDR3 contains 15 residues. Study processing details: The authors estimated nucleated cell counts from reference gene primer amplification. Assay: immunoSEQ multiplex PCR; the TCRdb copy retains only in-frame clones and omits some. The V and J calls and clone size come from that table; D and trimming were worked out from the DNA. The table shows tens of thousands of clones, with roughly 90% occurring only once. The TCR sequence derives from a human donor with active COVID-19. The donor label of this sample is uncertain. The rearrangement links TRBV27 to TRBJ1-1, with a weak D call TRBD1 (6 bases). Sequenced input: peripheral blood. CDR3 sequence (DNA): TGTGCCAGCCGGGGGGCCCCCCCGAGAAACACTGAAGCTTTCTTT. Protein product: CASRGAPPRNTEAFF.